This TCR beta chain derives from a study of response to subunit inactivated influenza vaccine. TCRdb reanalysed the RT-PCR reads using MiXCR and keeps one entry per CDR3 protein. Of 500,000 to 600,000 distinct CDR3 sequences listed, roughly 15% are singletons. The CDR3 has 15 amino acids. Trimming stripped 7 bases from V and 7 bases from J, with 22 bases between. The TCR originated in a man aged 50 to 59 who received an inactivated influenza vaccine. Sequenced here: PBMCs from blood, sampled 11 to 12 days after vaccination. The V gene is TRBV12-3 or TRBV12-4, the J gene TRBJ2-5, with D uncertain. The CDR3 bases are TGTGCCAGCACCCTCTCTGGCAGACGACCTGGGACCCAGTACTTC. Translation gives CASTLSGRRPGTQYF.